Following are 15 T cell receptor beta chains from one sample sequenced in a study of OX40 agonist ivuxolimab in advanced cancers. Method: immunoSEQ multiplex PCR; TCRdb's copy keeps in-frame clones and lacks some. The sample shows some 130,000 clones, roughly nine tenths of them seen only once. The sequencing here drew on CD4+ or CD8+ T cells sorted from blood, taken in a trial of the OX40 agonist ivuxolimab. Receptor source: an adult with an advanced solid tumor such as melanoma, head and neck, liver or kidney cancer.

The table lists this clone with a few counts. This chain connects TRBV6-6 to TRBJ2-2, with D possibly being TRBD1 or TRBD2 (6 bases each). This CDR3 contains 14 residues. Trimming removed 3 bases at V and 10 bases at J, with 15 bases between. The germline gives CDR1 MNHNY, CDR2 SVGAGI (reference sequence). CDR3 amino acids: CASSYSTPGAELFF. The CDR3 DNA sequence: TGTGCCAGCAGTTATAGCACGCCGGGGGCGGAGCTGTTTTTT.

The chain has TRBV29-1 and TRBJ2-2; possible D gene TRBD2, 6 bases. The V end was cut by 6 bases, the J end by 3 bases, with 14 bases between. Germline lookup yields CDR1 SQVTM and CDR2 ANQGSEA. This CDR3 comprises 14 residues. The CDR3 DNA is TGCAGCGTGCCGGGACTGAACGACACCGGGGAGCTGTTTTTT. It encodes CSVPGLNDTGELFF.

The chain carries TRBV28 and TRBJ1-4; no definite D call. The germline V gene encodes CDR1 MDHEN and CDR2 SYDVKM. Trimming removed 3 bases from V and 7 bases from J, with 15 bases in between. This CDR3 has 15 amino acids. Here the CDR3 DNA reads TGTGCCAGCAGTTTTCAGCCCGGCGCTTTTGAAAAACTGTTTTTT. This translates into CASSFQPGAFEKLFF.

This clone was counted between two and nine times. V usage is TRBV6-6 and J usage is TRBJ2-5; D is ambiguous. CDR1 and CDR2 (germline): MNHNY, SVGAGI (reference sequence). V shed 4 bases and J shed 4 bases, with 13 bases lying between them. The CDR3 is 14 residues long. In nucleotides, the CDR3 is TGTGCCAGCAGTTCCCCCCACGGCGGAGAGACCCAGTACTTC. It specifies CASSSPHGGETQYF.

This chain joins TRBV4-1 and TRBJ2-7; D could derive from TRBD1 or TRBD2 (6 bases each). CDR1 MGHRA and CDR2 YSYEKL come from the germline V gene. The CDR3 sequence is 14 residues long. Trimming took 1 base from V and 5 from J, leaving 12 bases between them. The DNA for the CDR3 is TGCGCCAGCAGCCAAGGGGCCGGGGGCAACGAGCAGTACTTC. It translates to CASSQGAGGNEQYF.

The gene calls are TRBV10-1 and TRBJ1-4; D might be TRBD1 (5 bases). Germline CDR1 is WNHNN and CDR2 is SYGVQD (reference sequence). This CDR3 is built from 18 residues. V was pared by 6 bases and J by 8 bases, with 28 bases between. In DNA, the CDR3 is TGCGCCAGCAGCCAAAACCGGGGCAGCAATCAAACCGGGGAAAAACTGTTTTTT. It is translated as CASSQNRGSNQTGEKLFF.

CDR3 DNA sequence: TGTGCCAGCAGCATTGCGACAGGGGGCAACTACGAGCAGTACTTC. Translated, it gives CASSIATGGNYEQYF. This rearrangement joins TRBV7-2 to TRBJ2-7; 10 positions match TRBD1. The CDR3 is 15 residues long. Germline CDR1 and CDR2: SGHTA and FQGNSA. V was clipped by 5 bases and J by 3 bases; unmatched bases: 7.

The gene calls are TRBV5-1 and TRBJ1-4; D gene unclear. The CDR3 loop spans 14 amino acids. Trimming pared 1 base from V and 4 bases from J, leaving 8 bases between. Germline V gives CDR1 SGHRS, CDR2 YFSETQ. CDR3 amino acids: CASSLMGNNEKLFF. In DNA, the CDR3 is TGCGCCAGCAGCTTGATGGGAAATAATGAAAAACTGTTTTTT.

V gene TRBV7-2 combines with J gene TRBJ2-3; D is possibly TRBD1 or TRBD2 (5 bases each). Looked up from germline, CDR1 is SGHTA and CDR2 is FQGNSA. The V gene lost 5 bases and the J gene lost 2 bases, with 11 bases spanning the gap. The CDR3 totals 14 residues. The chain's CDR3 is CASSPTGTTDTQYF. CDR3 nucleotide sequence: TGTGCCAGCAGCCCCACGGGGACCACAGATACGCAGTATTTT. Complete variable domain (other parts from reference TRBV7-2 and TRBJ2-3): GAGVSQSPSNKVTEKGKDVELRCDPISGHTALYWYRQSLGQGLEFLIYFQGNSAPDKSGLPSDRFSAERTGGSVSTLTIQRTQQEDSAVYLCASSPTGTTDTQYFGPGTRLTVL.

The chain uses TRBV5-6 and TRBJ1-2, with D maybe TRBD1 (5 bases). CDR3 size: 14 residues. The V end lost 5 bases, the J end lost 4 bases, and 15 bases lay between the germline ends. CDR1 is SGHDT and CDR2 is YYEEEE in the germline V gene. CDR3 in DNA: TGTGCCAGCAGGCCGGGCGAGGGGCCCTATGGCTACACCTTC. It specifies CASRPGEGPYGYTF. The entire variable domain, with the rest obtained from reference TRBV5-6 and TRBJ1-2, is as follows: DAGVTQSPTHLIKTRGQQVTLRCSPKSGHDTVSWYQQALGQGPQFIFQYYEEEERQRGNFPDRFSGHQFPNYSSELNVNALLLGDSALYLCASRPGEGPYGYTFGSGTRLTVV.

The V gene is TRBV19, the J gene TRBJ2-7, with 12 bases that match TRBD1. Per the germline V gene, CDR1 is LNHDA and CDR2 is SQIVND (reference sequence). J gave up 3 bases and V 6 bases, and 6 bases lay outside the gene matches. The CDR3 consists of 15 residues. CDR3 amino acids: CASSAGTGGIYEQYF. Written as DNA, the CDR3 is TGTGCCAGTAGCGCCGGGACAGGGGGCATCTACGAGCAGTACTTC.

This chain connects TRBV5-6 to TRBJ1-5; 7 bases match TRBD1. This CDR3 has 14 amino acids. Germline V CDR1 and CDR2: SGHDT, YYEEEE. V lost 4 bases and J lost 4; bases outside the gene matches: 5. The CDR3 DNA follows: TGTGCCAGCAGCCCAGCAGGGGGAAATCAGCCCCAGCATTTT. Translated: CASSPAGGNQPQHF. The full variable domain, rest sourced from reference TRBV5-6 and TRBJ1-5, is DAGVTQSPTHLIKTRGQQVTLRCSPKSGHDTVSWYQQALGQGPQFIFQYYEEEERQRGNFPDRFSGHQFPNYSSELNVNALLLGDSALYLCASSPAGGNQPQHFGDGTRLSIL.

The chain combines TRBV5-5 with TRBJ1-2; weak D call: TRBD1 (5 bases). V lost 4 bases to trimming and J lost 8 bases, with 18 bases between them. This CDR3 is built from 14 residues. Germline V CDR1 and CDR2: SGHKS, YYEKEE (reference sequence). CDR3 nucleotide sequence: TGTGCCAGCAGCCTCAGTCAGGGATCAGGGGGCTACACCTTC. This gives the protein CASSLSQGSGGYTF.

V is TRBV6-5 and J is TRBJ2-5, with TRBD1 matching over 7 bases. With V trimmed by 7 bases and J by 4 bases, 6 bases remained unmatched. This CDR3 spans 13 amino acids. The germline CDR1 and CDR2 sequences are MNHEY and SVGAGI. The CDR3 is CASTQTGVETQYF. The CDR3 bases are TGTGCCAGCACCCAAACAGGGGTAGAGACCCAGTACTTC.

This chain joins TRBV18 and TRBJ1-1; D call uncertain. From germline, CDR1 is KGHSH and CDR2 LQKENI. The CDR3 runs to 12 residues. With 0 bases removed from V and 2 bases from J, the gap between germline ends came to 1 base. The CDR3 loop is CASSPPNTEAFF. CDR3 coding DNA: TGTGCCAGCTCACCACCTAACACTGAAGCTTTCTTT.